Below are 27 T cell receptor beta chains sequenced from a single sample in a study of T-cell reconstitution after alpha-beta-depleted transplantation in children. Using unique molecular identifiers, the investigators prepared the TCRbeta library. TCRdb reanalysed the PCR reads using MiXCR and keeps one entry per CDR3 protein. The sample has hundreds of thousands of distinct CDR3 sequences, about 10% seen once. The starting material was PBMCs, obtained before TCRalphabeta/CD19-depleted stem cell transplant. The receptors derive from a child aged 2-15 years with inherited bone marrow failure, due to receive a stem cell transplant.

The chain joins TRBV24-1 to TRBJ2-1; D gene ambiguous. Trimming took 11 bases from V and 3 from J, leaving 16 bases between them. This CDR3 has 14 residues. Germline values: CDR1 KGHDR, CDR2 SFDVKD. This chain's CDR3 is CASRGGPFYNEQFF. The CDR3 coding sequence is TGTGCCAGCAGAGGCGGACCCTTCTACAATGAGCAGTTCTTC.

There are many counts of this clonotype. The chain uses TRBV20-1 and TRBJ1-1; tentatively, D is TRBD1 (5 bases). Looked up from germline, CDR1 is DFQATT and CDR2 is SNEGSKA (reference sequence). The CDR3 contains 13 residues. V shed 5 bases and J shed 4 bases, with 14 bases lying between them. The CDR3 reads CSARKTGPTEAFF. The CDR3 DNA reads as TGCAGTGCTCGGAAAACAGGACCCACTGAAGCTTTCTTT.

This clonotype appeared many times. The chain recombines TRBV6-5 with TRBJ1-5; no reliable D call. Trimming stripped 2 bases from V and 2 bases from J, with 7 bases between. This CDR3 is built from 14 residues. Germline-derived CDR1 and CDR2 are MNHEY and SVGAGI. The chain's CDR3 is CASSYGRGNQPQHF. The CDR3 DNA reads TGTGCCAGCAGTTACGGGCGTGGCAATCAGCCCCAGCATTTT.

There are many counts of this clonotype. This sequence joins TRBV12-3 or TRBV12-4 and TRBJ1-1, with 8 bases lining up with TRBD1. The CDR3 is made up of 13 amino acids. Trimming took 5 bases from V and 7 from J; bases not matched to a gene: 6. CDR3 region: CASSTDRGGEAFF. The CDR3, as DNA: TGTGCCAGCAGTACCGACAGGGGAGGTGAAGCTTTCTTT.

Turning to this clonotype: A single base separates this from a much larger clone, so it may be a read error. The V gene is TRBV7-8, the J gene TRBJ2-3; 11 bases map to TRBD2. The CDR3 spans 17 residues. The V gene end was trimmed by 0 bases and the J gene end by 5 bases; junction bases not matched to a gene: 7. CDR1 SGHVS and CDR2 FQNEAQ come from the germline V gene. The CDR3 nucleotides are TGTGCCAGCAGCTTAGCGGGACTAGCGGAAAACAGAGATACGCAGTATTTT. Its translation: CASSLAGLAENRDTQYF.

This clonotype was found many times. The chain is built from TRBV6-2 or TRBV6-3 and TRBJ2-2; 7 bases map to TRBD2. J lost 3 bases, V lost 7 bases, and 5 bases had no gene match. CDR3 size: 14 residues. CDR1 and CDR2 (germline): MNHEY, SVGEGT. CDR3 in DNA: TGTGCCAGCACCGGGAGGAGGGACACCGGGGAGCTGTTTTTT. Its protein product is CASTGRRDTGELFF.

This clonotype was found many times. The rearrangement joins TRBV4-2 to TRBJ2-6, with unresolved D. Looked up from germline, CDR1 is LGHNA and CDR2 is YNFKEQ. Between the trimmed V and J ends, which lost 4 bases and 1 base, there was a span of 14 bases. This CDR3 comprises 17 residues. The CDR3 loop is CASSLAPLRSGANVLTF. For the CDR3, the DNA is TGTGCCAGCAGCCTCGCCCCACTTCGGTCTGGGGCCAACGTCCTGACTTTC.

There are many counts of this clonotype. The chain employs TRBV11-2 and TRBJ2-3; 10 positions match TRBD2. Germline V CDR1 and CDR2: SGHAT, FQNNGV. The CDR3 spans 19 residues. V trimming: 0 bases; J trimming: 2 bases; junction bases outside the gene matches: 11. The CDR3: CASSLEGSSGSFYTDTQYF. The DNA for the CDR3 is TGTGCCAGCAGCTTAGAGGGGTCTAGCGGGAGTTTCTACACAGATACGCAGTATTTT.

This clonotype was seen at least ten times. The chain employs TRBV5-1 and TRBJ2-7; D possibly uses TRBD1 or TRBD2 (5 bases each). This CDR3 comprises 15 residues. Germline V lookup: CDR1 SGHRS, CDR2 YFSETQ. The ends were cut back, 0 bases at V and 0 bases at J, with 10 bases in the middle. The DNA of the CDR3 is TGCGCCAGCAGCTTGGTTCTGAGGGGCTCCTACGAGCAGTACTTC. Amino acids: CASSLVLRGSYEQYF.

This clonotype came up many times. The gene calls are TRBV29-1 and TRBJ1-1, with D possibly matching TRBD1 (5 bases). CDR3 length: 17 amino acids. V lost 0 bases to trimming and J lost 4 bases, with 21 bases between them. In germline, CDR1 is SQVTM, CDR2 ANQGSEA. CDR3: CSVEDFSSLGVGTEAFF. In nucleotides, the CDR3 is TGCAGCGTTGAAGACTTTTCTTCTCTAGGGGTTGGCACTGAAGCTTTCTTT.

This clonotype was observed at least ten times. The chain uses TRBV15 and TRBJ2-2; 7 bases line up with TRBD1. The V gene's germline CDR1 is LNHNV and CDR2 YYDKDF (reference sequence). The CDR3 length is 20 residues. J was trimmed by 4 bases and V by 0 bases; bases with no gene match: 17. DNA for the CDR3: TGTGCCACCAGCAGAGATAGTGTTGACAGGGTGACGGTTGGCACCGGGGAGCTGTTTTTT. Residues: CATSRDSVDRVTVGTGELFF.

At least ten counts were recorded for this clonotype. This chain joins TRBV9 and TRBJ2-1; 8 nucleotides line up with TRBD2. Germline assignment: CDR1 SGDLS and CDR2 YYNGEE. With 3 bases clipped from V and 4 bases from J, the junction kept 3 bases outside the gene matches. The CDR3 contains 14 residues. The CDR3 reads CASSAGGDYNEQFF. In DNA, the CDR3 is TGTGCCAGCAGCGCCGGGGGGGATTACAATGAGCAGTTCTTC.

The chain combines TRBV5-1 with TRBJ1-2, with D uncertain. The V end was cut by 0 bases, the J end by 4 bases, with 13 bases between. Per germline, CDR1 SGHRS and CDR2 YFSETQ. CDR3 length: 15 residues. DNA of the CDR3: TGCGCCAGCAGCTTGGTGGCCCCAGACTTCTATGGCTACACCTTC. Protein product: CASSLVAPDFYGYTF.

Note on this clonotype: A read error may be the cause here, since a much bigger clone is one base away. This chain links TRBV7-2 with TRBJ2-3; D gene ambiguous. Germline-derived CDR1 and CDR2 are SGHTA and FQGNSA. The CDR3 spans 16 residues. In nucleotides, the CDR3 is TGTGCCAGCAGCTTAGCTGCCATAAGAGACACAGAAACGCAGTATTTT. Protein product: CASSLAAIRDTETQYF.

The chain joins TRBV11-2 to TRBJ2-3; a weak D match, TRBD2 (6 bases). This CDR3 region has 19 residues. With 5 bases removed from V and 2 bases from J, the gap between germline ends came to 26 bases. CDR1 and CDR2 from the germline V gene are SGHAT and FQNNGV. The DNA of the CDR3 is TGTGCCAGCAGCCCATTAGGGCTGGGTCTAGCGTACTCCACAGATACGCAGTATTTT. This gives the protein CASSPLGLGLAYSTDTQYF.

This clonotype was counted many times. The J gene is TRBJ2-1, the V gene TRBV29-1, with D perhaps TRBD2 (5 bases). Germline V gives CDR1 SQVTM, CDR2 ANQGSEA. The V gene lost 1 base and the J gene lost 7 bases, with 11 bases spanning the gap. CDR3 length: 13 residues. In DNA form, the CDR3 reads TGCAGCGTTGAAGCCAACCGGAGGAATGAGCAGTTCTTC. This codes for CSVEANRRNEQFF.

This clonotype was observed many times. As DNA, the CDR3 is TGTGCCACCAGCAGAGTTGCGGGGGGAGACAATGAGCAGTTCTTC. It translates to CATSRVAGGDNEQFF. The chain couples TRBV15 to TRBJ2-1, with 8 nucleotides matching TRBD2. CDR3 length: 15 amino acids. V lost 1 base to trimming and J lost 5 bases; unmatched junction nucleotides: 4. The germline gives CDR1 LNHNV, CDR2 YYDKDF (reference sequence).

This clonotype has a count of ten or more. The chain couples TRBV29-1 to TRBJ1-2, with TRBD1 matching over 7 bases. The CDR3 is 14 amino acids. Germline V gene sequence: CDR1 SQVTM, CDR2 ANQGSEA. Unmatched junction bases numbered 15, after V lost 7 bases and J lost 7 bases. CDR3 nucleotide sequence: TGCAGCGCCCTCCGGTCCCAGGGGGGTAGTGGCTACACCTTC. This gives the protein CSALRSQGGSGYTF.

This clonotype was seen at least ten times. The chain is built from TRBV5-1 and TRBJ1-1; 8 nucleotides match TRBD1. The germline V gene has CDR1 SGHRS and CDR2 YFSETQ. The CDR3 runs to 14 residues. The V gene end was trimmed by 2 bases and the J gene end by 5 bases; junction bases not matched to a gene: 5. The CDR3 DNA follows: TGCGCCAGCAGCTTCTCAGGGGGCTGGACTGAAGCTTTCTTT. The encoded protein is CASSFSGGWTEAFF.

There are a few counts of this clonotype. J is TRBJ2-7 and V is TRBV7-2; D is possibly TRBD2 (5 bases). Germline CDR1 and CDR2: SGHTA and FQGNSA. V was shortened by 5 bases and J by 2 bases, with 16 bases between the two germline ends. The CDR3 length is 15 residues. The CDR3 is CASSPEAGGPYEQYF. CDR3 sequence (DNA): TGTGCCAGCAGCCCAGAGGCAGGAGGCCCCTACGAGCAGTACTTC.

At least ten counts were recorded for this clonotype. The rearrangement joins TRBV25-1 to TRBJ2-7, with D perhaps being TRBD1 or TRBD2 (7 bases each). This CDR3 is 16 amino acids long. Germline CDR1 MGHDK, CDR2 SYGVNS. Trimming shortened V by 1 base and J by 2 bases, and 15 bases separated the two germline ends. The CDR3, as DNA: TGTGCCAGCAGTGAATCCAGGGGGGGTCGGGCCTACGAGCAGTACTTC. Translated, it gives CASSESRGGRAYEQYF.

On this clonotype: A much larger clone differs from this one at a single base, so this may be a read error. The chain uses TRBV12-3 or TRBV12-4 and TRBJ2-2, with D tentatively TRBD2 (5 bases). The CDR3 is made up of 14 amino acids. Trimming left V 3 bases short and J 7 bases short, with 12 bases between. CDR3 protein: CASSLMTIGGELFF. In DNA, the CDR3 is TGTGCCAGCAGTTTGATGACTATCGGCGGGGAGCTGTTTTTT.

This clonotype was counted ten times or more. This chain connects TRBV7-2 to TRBJ2-1; 7 bases are shared with TRBD2. Germline V gene sequence: CDR1 SGHTA, CDR2 FQGNSA. This CDR3 has 15 residues. J was trimmed by 8 bases and V by 2 bases; bases with no gene match: 9. The CDR3 DNA is TGTGCCAGCAGCTTATCGGGAGGCGGTTGGGATGAGCAGTTCTTC. Translated: CASSLSGGGWDEQFF.

Many counts were recorded for this clonotype. The chain combines TRBV12-3 or TRBV12-4 with TRBJ2-7; a weak D match, TRBD2 (6 bases). V lost 4 bases to trimming and J lost 3 bases, with 13 bases between them. The length of the CDR3 is 14 residues. CDR3 amino acids: CASSYGSMSYEQYF. The CDR3 DNA follows: TGTGCCAGCAGTTACGGGAGTATGAGCTACGAGCAGTACTTC.

At least ten counts were recorded for this clonotype. The chain links TRBV12-3 or TRBV12-4 to TRBJ2-3; D may be TRBD1 or TRBD2 (6 bases each). The CDR3 spans 20 residues. The V gene lost 6 bases and the J gene lost 0 bases, with 28 bases spanning the gap. The CDR3 loop is CASSHLLGGPRGTSTDTQYF. For the CDR3, the DNA is TGTGCCAGCAGCCACCTTCTCGGGGGACCTAGGGGGACGAGCACAGATACGCAGTATTTT.

The V gene is TRBV20-1, the J gene TRBJ1-5, with 9 bases fitting TRBD1. V gave up 2 bases and J gave up 7 bases; unmatched junction bases: 6. The V gene's germline CDR1 is DFQATT and CDR2 SNEGSKA (reference sequence). The CDR3 length is 14 residues. CDR3 in DNA: TGCAGTGCTAGAACCGACAGGGGGTGGCAGCCCCAGCATTTT. Amino acid sequence: CSARTDRGWQPQHF.

This clonotype was recorded at least ten times. CDR3 bases: TGTGCCAGCAGCTTATTCGCCCTAAATGAAAAACTGTTTTTT. The encoded protein is CASSLFALNEKLFF. J is TRBJ1-4 and V is TRBV7-9, with D hard to call. There are 14 residues in the CDR3. Germline lookup yields CDR1 SEHNR and CDR2 FQNEAQ (reference sequence). V was trimmed by 2 bases and J by 5 bases, leaving 9 bases between them.